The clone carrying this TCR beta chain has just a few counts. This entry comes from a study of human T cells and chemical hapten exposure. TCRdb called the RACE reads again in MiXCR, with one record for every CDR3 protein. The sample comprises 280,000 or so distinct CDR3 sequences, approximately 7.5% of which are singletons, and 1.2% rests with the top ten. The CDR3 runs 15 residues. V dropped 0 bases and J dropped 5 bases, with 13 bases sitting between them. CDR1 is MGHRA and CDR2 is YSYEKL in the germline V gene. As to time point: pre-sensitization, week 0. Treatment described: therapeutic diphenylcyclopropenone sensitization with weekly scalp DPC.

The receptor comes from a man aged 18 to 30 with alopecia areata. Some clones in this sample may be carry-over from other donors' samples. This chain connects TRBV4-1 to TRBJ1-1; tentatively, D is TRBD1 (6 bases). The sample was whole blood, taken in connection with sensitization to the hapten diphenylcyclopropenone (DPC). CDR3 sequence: CASSQDFSRGTEAFF. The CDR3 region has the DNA TGCGCCAGCAGCCAAGATTTTTCCAGGGGAACTGAAGCTTTCTTT.